The 18 T cell receptor beta chains reported below all come from one sample, sequenced in a study of OX40 agonist ivuxolimab in advanced cancers. The receptor library was made with the immunoSEQ multiplex PCR assay. Here the immuneACCESS table is served through TCRdb, limited to in-frame sequences with V and J called. Missing clones are a known gap in these copies; in checked studies unresolved V genes cover under half, and the rest lacks a known reason. In this sample the table shows roughly 61,000 clones, approximately 77% of which occur a single time. The ten top clones hold less than 0.55% of the sample. The sequencing here drew on CD4+ or CD8+ T cells sorted from blood, taken in a trial of the OX40 agonist ivuxolimab. The receptors derive from an adult with an advanced solid tumor such as melanoma, head and neck, liver or kidney cancer.

V and J are TRBV19 and TRBJ2-3, with D maybe TRBD2 (6 bases). Trimming removed 8 bases from V and 1 base from J, with 16 bases in between. The CDR3 totals 15 residues. Per the germline V gene, CDR1 is LNHDA and CDR2 is SQIVND (reference sequence). The CDR3 DNA sequence: TGTGCCAGTGGCCTGGCGGGGAGTGGCACAGATACGCAGTATTTT. It encodes CASGLAGSGTDTQYF.

This chain connects TRBV7-2 to TRBJ2-1; the D gene could be TRBD1 or TRBD2 (7 bases each). The CDR3 length is 15 residues. Germline CDR1 and CDR2: SGHTA and FQGNSA. Trimming stripped 6 bases from V and 3 bases from J, with 15 bases between. CDR3 amino acids: CASRGGGSIYNEQFF. The CDR3 DNA reads TGTGCCAGCAGAGGGGGCGGGAGCATCTACAATGAGCAGTTCTTC.

This clone was found a few times. V and J are TRBV9 and TRBJ1-1; D uncertain. Trimming took 0 bases from V and 3 from J, leaving 9 bases between them. The CDR3 spans 14 residues. Germline assignment: CDR1 SGDLS and CDR2 YYNGEE. CDR3 loop: CASSVVVSDTEAFF. The CDR3 DNA follows: TGTGCCAGCAGCGTAGTTGTATCGGACACTGAAGCTTTCTTT.

The V call is TRBV2, the J call TRBJ2-7; perhaps TRBD1 as D (6 bases). The CDR3 spans 13 residues. V gave up 9 bases and J gave up 1 base, with 13 bases separating them. Germline V lookup: CDR1 SNHLY, CDR2 FYNNEI. CDR3 residues: CASRTDDSYEQYF. The CDR3 bases are TGTGCCAGTCGGACAGATGATTCCTACGAGCAGTACTTC.

The genes are TRBV27 and TRBJ2-2; 7 bases map to TRBD2. Unmatched junction bases numbered 11, after V lost 2 bases and J lost 2 bases. Germline CDR1 is MNHEY and CDR2 is SMNVEV (reference sequence). The CDR3 is made up of 18 amino acids. The CDR3 bases are TGTGCCAGCAGTTTAAAGAGTGCGGGAGCCTCAAACACCGGGGAGCTGTTTTTT. It codes for CASSLKSAGASNTGELFF.

V usage is TRBV4-1 and J usage is TRBJ2-1; 7 nucleotides line up with TRBD2. The V segment lost 2 bases and the J segment 8 bases; nucleotides outside the gene matches: 9. In germline, CDR1 is MGHRA, CDR2 YSYEKL. The CDR3 contains 15 residues. CDR3 protein: CASSQSAGEGDEQFF. CDR3 sequence (DNA): TGCGCCAGCAGCCAATCCGCGGGAGAAGGGGATGAGCAGTTCTTC.

The genes are TRBV19 and TRBJ1-5; 7 nucleotides line up with TRBD1. In germline, CDR1 is LNHDA, CDR2 SQIVND (reference sequence). This CDR3 has 15 amino acids. The V gene end was trimmed by 4 bases and the J gene end by 4 bases; junction bases not matched to a gene: 7. The CDR3, as DNA: TGTGCCAGTAGTAAGGGGACAGAGGCGAATCAGCCCCAGCATTTT. This encodes CASSKGTEANQPQHF.

The chain uses TRBV28 and TRBJ1-2; 10 bases map to TRBD1. V was pared by 3 bases and J by 5 bases, with 9 bases of the junction left unmatched. Germline assignment: CDR1 MDHEN and CDR2 SYDVKM. CDR3 length equals 16 residues. CDR3 amino acids: CASSFNDRGQGYGYTF. The CDR3 bases are TGTGCCAGCAGTTTCAACGACAGGGGGCAAGGGTATGGCTACACCTTC.

This chain links TRBV5-8 with TRBJ2-3; D is ambiguous. Germline V gene data show CDR1 as SGHTS and CDR2 as YDEGEE. The CDR3 length is 13 residues. V dropped 2 bases and J dropped 2 bases, with 6 bases sitting between them. The CDR3 DNA reads TGTGCCAGCAGCTTTTTCCACACAGATACGCAGTATTTT. Translation gives CASSFFHTDTQYF.

This rearrangement joins TRBV7-2 to TRBJ1-3; D might be TRBD1 (5 bases). The V end was cut by 1 base, the J end by 2 bases, with 9 bases between. This CDR3 has 15 amino acids. Germline values: CDR1 SGHTA, CDR2 FQGNSA. In nucleotides, the CDR3 is TGTGCCAGCAGCTTAGAGGCAGGGACTGGAAACACCATATATTTT. Its translation: CASSLEAGTGNTIYF. Supplemented by reference TRBV7-2 and TRBJ1-3, the full variable domain reads GAGVSQSPSNKVTEKGKDVELRCDPISGHTALYWYRQSLGQGLEFLIYFQGNSAPDKSGLPSDRFSAERTGGSVSTLTIQRTQQEDSAVYLCASSLEAGTGNTIYFGEGSWLTVV.

This clone was observed once. The chain uses TRBV2 and TRBJ2-5, with TRBD2 matching 16 bases. Germline V gene data show CDR1 as SNHLY and CDR2 as FYNNEI. The CDR3 is 16 amino acids. Trimming took 6 bases from V and 7 from J; bases not matched to a gene: 8. The CDR3 here is CASSPGTSGRGGTQYF. In DNA, the CDR3 is TGTGCCAGCAGCCCCGGGACTAGCGGGAGGGGGGGGACCCAGTACTTC.

The chain has TRBV6-5 and TRBJ1-6; perhaps TRBD1 as D (6 bases). CDR1 is MNHEY and CDR2 is SVGAGI in the germline V gene. The CDR3 runs 14 residues. V gave up 2 bases and J gave up 6 bases, with 8 bases separating them. CDR3 protein: CASSYRQVNSPLHF. CDR3 nucleotides: TGTGCCAGCAGTTACCGACAGGTTAATTCACCCCTCCACTTT.

The rearrangement uses TRBV5-1 and TRBJ2-7; D possibly uses TRBD1 or TRBD2 (5 bases each). CDR3 size: 15 residues. The V end lost 2 bases, the J end lost 0 bases, and 12 bases lay between the germline ends. CDR1 and CDR2 from the germline V gene are SGHRS and YFSETQ. CDR3 loop: CASSFRVGSSYEQYF. The CDR3 coding sequence is TGCGCCAGCAGCTTCAGGGTGGGGAGCTCCTACGAGCAGTACTTC.

This clone was counted a few times. J is TRBJ2-4 and V is TRBV7-9; D not certain. From germline, CDR1 is SEHNR and CDR2 FQNEAQ (reference sequence). The CDR3 is made up of 12 amino acids. Trimming shortened V by 5 bases and J by 8 bases, and 10 bases separated the two germline ends. CDR3 protein: CASSPGGDIQYF. The CDR3 DNA is TGTGCCAGCAGCCCCGGTGGCGACATTCAGTACTTC.

The J gene is TRBJ1-4, the V gene TRBV5-6; 7 bases are shared with TRBD1. Per the germline V gene, CDR1 is SGHDT and CDR2 is YYEEEE. This CDR3 comprises 15 residues. Germline trimming cut 4 bases from V and 8 bases from J; bases unmatched to any gene: 11. CDR3 sequence reads: CASSAGQDDLEKLFF. The CDR3 DNA reads as TGTGCCAGCAGCGCCGGACAGGATGATTTGGAAAAACTGTTTTTT.

This chain uses TRBV10-3 with TRBJ2-7; TRBD2 matches 9 bases. The V gene's germline CDR1 is ENHRY and CDR2 SYGVKD. J gave up 3 bases and V 6 bases, and 9 bases lay outside the gene matches. This CDR3 contains 15 residues. The CDR3 nucleotides are TGTGCCATCAGGATGACTAGCGGAGATAACTACGAGCAGTACTTC. As protein: CAIRMTSGDNYEQYF.

The rearrangement joins TRBV6-6 to TRBJ2-5; the D is unclear. V was clipped by 2 bases and J by 2 bases, with 3 bases between them. Germline V gene sequence: CDR1 MNHNY, CDR2 SVGAGI (reference sequence). This CDR3 is 12 amino acids long. This chain's CDR3 is CASSYAQETQYF. Here the CDR3 DNA reads TGTGCCAGCAGTTACGCTCAAGAGACCCAGTACTTC.

In nucleotides, the CDR3 is TGTGCCAGCGCTCAAGCGGGGAGACGCAATGAGCAGTTCTTC. This gives the protein CASAQAGRRNEQFF. The rearrangement uses TRBV6-1 and TRBJ2-1; 7 bases are a match to TRBD2. Trimming at V came to 8 bases and at J to 6 bases, leaving 10 bases not matched to a gene. Germline V gene data show CDR1 as MNHNS and CDR2 as SASEGT. This CDR3 is built from 14 residues.